The subject of this entry is one T cell receptor beta chain. The CDR3 covers 15 residues. The germline V gene encodes CDR1 SEHNR and CDR2 FQNEAQ (reference sequence). V was clipped by 5 bases and J by 4 bases, with 18 bases between them. This sample was taken from a study of T cells in Graves' hyperthyroidism and ophthalmopathy. The overall study: Upon initial diagnosis and before any treatment, peripheral blood was collected.

Researchers took RNA transcripts and amplified the TCR beta CDR3 regions from them. An initial round of RT-PCR targeting the TCR CDR3 relied on the HTBI primer set. TCRdb passed the multiplex PCR reads through MiXCR, listing each CDR3 protein once. Of about 640,000 distinct CDR3 sequences detected, less than 25% appear once; the ten largest clones hold more than 30%. Each ophthalmopathy patient scored at least 3 on the Clinical Activity Score and at least 4 on NOSPECS grade, with duration under 3 months. Thyroid ultrasound, orbital computed tomography, clinical symptoms, and serum thyroxine and TRAb underpinned diagnoses.

Sequencing was carried out using blood. The source of this sequence is a man aged 25-45 years with Graves' ophthalmopathy. The gene calls are TRBV7-9 and TRBJ2-7; D may match TRBD1 or TRBD2 (5 bases each). The CDR3 here is CASSPTGAGPYEQYF. DNA for the CDR3: TGTGCCAGCAGCCCGACCGGGGCGGGCCCATACGAGCAGTACTTC.